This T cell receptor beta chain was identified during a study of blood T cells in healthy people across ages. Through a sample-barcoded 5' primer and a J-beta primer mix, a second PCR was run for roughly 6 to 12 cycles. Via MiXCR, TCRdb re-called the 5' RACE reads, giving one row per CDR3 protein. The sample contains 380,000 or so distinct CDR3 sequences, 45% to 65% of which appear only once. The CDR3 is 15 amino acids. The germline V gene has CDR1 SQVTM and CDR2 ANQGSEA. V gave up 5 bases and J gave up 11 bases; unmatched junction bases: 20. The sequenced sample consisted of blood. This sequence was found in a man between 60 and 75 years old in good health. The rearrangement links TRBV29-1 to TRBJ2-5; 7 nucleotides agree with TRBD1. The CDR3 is CSVSRTRGLYEEQYF. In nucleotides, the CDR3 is TGCAGCGTTTCCCGGACGAGGGGGCTTTATGAAGAGCAGTACTTC.